The TCR beta chain under discussion was sequenced for a study of cytomegalovirus exposure and HLA in healthy donors. On the study more broadly: Prior work identified 120 million or so unique TCR beta sequences in some 200 million T cells. Of several hundred genotyped donors, about 81% grouped in the Caucasian-associated ancestry cluster. Overall study findings and caveats: One variant, a missense change in DCLRE1C, was linked in a later analysis to TCR beta V- and J-gene trimming. Near-uniform donor sequencing depth was presumed by presence/absence analyses.

Points on this clone: No antigen is known for it. This sample includes further DNA sequences coding for the same CDR3.

Primers included in the PCR were 60 Vbeta and 13 Jbeta primers. Using immunoSEQ multiplex PCR, the repertoire was profiled, and TCRdb retains in-frame clones only, with some absent. The table has approximately 160,000 clones, about four fifths seen once; the top ten hold around 4.8%. Material: PBMCs. The sequence was collected from a man aged 18 to 29 in good health and CMV-seronegative.

The CDR3 here is CASSLAPGMENTEAFF. CDR3 coding DNA: TGTGCCAGCAGCTTGGCTCCAGGAATGGAGAACACTGAAGCTTTCTTT. The rearrangement joins TRBV5-4 to TRBJ1-1; D is unclear. Trimming removed 0 bases at V and 1 base at J, with 13 bases between. This CDR3 is built from 16 residues. Germline V gives CDR1 SGHNT, CDR2 YYREEE (reference sequence).